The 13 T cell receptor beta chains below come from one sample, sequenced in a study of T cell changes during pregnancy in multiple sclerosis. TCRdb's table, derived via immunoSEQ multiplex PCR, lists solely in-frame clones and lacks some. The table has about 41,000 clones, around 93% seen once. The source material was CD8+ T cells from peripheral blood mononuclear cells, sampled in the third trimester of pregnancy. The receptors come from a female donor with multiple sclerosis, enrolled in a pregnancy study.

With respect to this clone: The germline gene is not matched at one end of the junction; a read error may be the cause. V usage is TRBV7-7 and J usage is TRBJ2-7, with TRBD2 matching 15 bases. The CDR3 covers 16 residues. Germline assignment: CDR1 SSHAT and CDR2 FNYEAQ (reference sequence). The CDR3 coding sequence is TGTGCTAGCAGCTCTGGACTAGCGGGAGGGCCTAACGAGCAGTACTTC. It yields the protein CASSSGLAGGPNEQYF. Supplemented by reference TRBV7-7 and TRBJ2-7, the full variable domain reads GAGVSQSPRYKVTKRGQDVTLRCDPISSHATLYWYQQALGQGPEFLTYFNYEAQPDKSGLPSDRFSAERPEGSISTLTIQRTEQRDSAMYRCASSSGLAGGPNEQYFGPGTRLTVT.

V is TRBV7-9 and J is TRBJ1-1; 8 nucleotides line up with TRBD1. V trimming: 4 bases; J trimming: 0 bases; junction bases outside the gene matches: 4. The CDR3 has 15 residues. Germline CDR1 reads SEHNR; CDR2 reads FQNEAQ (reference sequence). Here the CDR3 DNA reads TGTGCCAGCAGCTCTGACAGGGGTATGAACACTGAAGCTTTCTTT. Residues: CASSSDRGMNTEAFF.

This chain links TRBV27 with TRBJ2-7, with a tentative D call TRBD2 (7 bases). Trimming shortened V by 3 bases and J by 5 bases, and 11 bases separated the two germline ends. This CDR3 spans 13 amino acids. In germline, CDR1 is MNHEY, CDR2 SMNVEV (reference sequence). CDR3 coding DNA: TGTGCCAGCAGTTTTCGAGGGGGGGACGAGCAGTACTTC. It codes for CASSFRGGDEQYF.

For the CDR3, the DNA is TGTGCCAGTATAGGGACAGCTTATAGCAATCAGCCCCAGCATTTT. Translated, it gives CASIGTAYSNQPQHF. This sequence joins TRBV19 and TRBJ1-5; 7 positions agree with TRBD1. In germline, CDR1 is LNHDA, CDR2 SQIVND (reference sequence). V trimming: 7 bases; J trimming: 0 bases; junction bases outside the gene matches: 6. The CDR3 has 15 residues.

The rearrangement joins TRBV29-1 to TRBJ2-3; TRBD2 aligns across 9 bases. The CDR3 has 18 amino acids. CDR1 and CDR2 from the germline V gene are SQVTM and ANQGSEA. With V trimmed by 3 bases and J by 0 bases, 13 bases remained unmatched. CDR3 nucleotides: TGCAGCGTTGAGGACCCGTGGGGTAGCGGGAGAAGCACAGATACGCAGTATTTT. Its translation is CSVEDPWGSGRSTDTQYF.

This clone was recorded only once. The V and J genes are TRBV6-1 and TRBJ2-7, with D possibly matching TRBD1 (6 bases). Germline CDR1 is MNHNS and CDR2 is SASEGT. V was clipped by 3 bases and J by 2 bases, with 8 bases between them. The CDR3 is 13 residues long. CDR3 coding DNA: TGTGCCAGCAGTGAGGACAGAACCTACGAGCAGTACTTC. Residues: CASSEDRTYEQYF.

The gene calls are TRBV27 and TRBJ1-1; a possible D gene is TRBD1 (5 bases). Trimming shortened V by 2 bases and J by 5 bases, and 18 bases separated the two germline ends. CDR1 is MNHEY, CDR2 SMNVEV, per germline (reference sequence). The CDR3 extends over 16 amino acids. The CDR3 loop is CASSLSQGSTWTEAFF. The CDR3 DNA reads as TGTGCCAGCAGTTTAAGCCAGGGATCGACTTGGACTGAAGCTTTCTTT.

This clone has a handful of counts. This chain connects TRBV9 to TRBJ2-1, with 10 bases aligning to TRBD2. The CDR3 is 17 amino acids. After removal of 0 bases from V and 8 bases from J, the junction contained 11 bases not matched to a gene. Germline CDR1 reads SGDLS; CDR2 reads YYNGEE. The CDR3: CASSVGGLAGVIDEQFF. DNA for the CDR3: TGTGCCAGCAGCGTAGGAGGGCTAGCGGGAGTGATAGATGAGCAGTTCTTC.

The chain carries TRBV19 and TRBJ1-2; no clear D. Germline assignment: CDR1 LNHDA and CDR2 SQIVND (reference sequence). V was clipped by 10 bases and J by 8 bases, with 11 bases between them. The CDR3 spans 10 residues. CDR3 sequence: CATYFLGYTF. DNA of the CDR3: TGTGCCACCTACTTTTTAGGCTACACCTTC.

CDR3 protein: CASSLSLGQGGYNEQFF. The CDR3, as DNA: TGTGCCAGCAGTTTGTCTTTGGGACAGGGGGGCTACAATGAGCAGTTCTTC. This chain connects TRBV28 to TRBJ2-1; 11 positions match TRBD1. V was clipped by 3 bases and J by 3 bases; unmatched bases: 7. Per the germline V gene, CDR1 is MDHEN and CDR2 is SYDVKM. This CDR3 region has 17 residues.

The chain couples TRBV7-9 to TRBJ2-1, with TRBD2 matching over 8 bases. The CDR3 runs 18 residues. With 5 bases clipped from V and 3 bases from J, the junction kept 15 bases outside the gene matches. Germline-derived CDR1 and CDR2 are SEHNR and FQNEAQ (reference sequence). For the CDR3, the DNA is TGTGCCAGCAGCCGGGCTGGGACTAGTGCCCCTCTCTACAATGAGCAGTTCTTC. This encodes CASSRAGTSAPLYNEQFF.

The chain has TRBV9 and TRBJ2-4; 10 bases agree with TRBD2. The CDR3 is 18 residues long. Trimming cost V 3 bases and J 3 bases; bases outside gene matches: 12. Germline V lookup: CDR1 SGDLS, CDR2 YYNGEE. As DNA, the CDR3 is TGTGCCAGCAGCGCCGGTCCGGTAGCGGGAGGCATCAAAAACATTCAGTACTTC. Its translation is CASSAGPVAGGIKNIQYF. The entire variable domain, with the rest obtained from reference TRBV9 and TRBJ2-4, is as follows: DSGVTQTPKHLITATGQRVTLRCSPRSGDLSVYWYQQSLDQGLQFLIQYYNGEERAKGNILERFSAQQFPDLHSELNLSSLELGDSALYFCASSAGPVAGGIKNIQYFGAGTRLSVL.

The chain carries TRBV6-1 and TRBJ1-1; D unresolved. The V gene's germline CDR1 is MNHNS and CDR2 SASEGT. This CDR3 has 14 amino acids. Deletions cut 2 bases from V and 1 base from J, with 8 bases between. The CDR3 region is CASSEYGQNTEAFF. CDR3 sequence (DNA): TGTGCCAGCAGTGAATATGGGCAGAACACTGAAGCTTTCTTT.